What follows describes a single TCR beta chain. As yet, its antigen is unknown. The source of the sample is a study of shared clonotypes between healthy human individuals. Overall study results and limits: Blood alone was sampled, and tissue repertoires likely differ. Clonotypes which were not shared had lower generation probabilities than clonotypes that all four donors shared. Deeper or shallower sequencing was expected to change how clonotypes are shared among donors.

Sequenced by immunoSEQ multiplex PCR; TCRdb stores in-frame clones only, minus some. The sample includes 900,000 to 1,200,000 clones, about 84% of them seen just once. The junction had 13 bases not matched to a gene; V was cut back by 1 base and J by 7 bases. The CDR3 is made up of 17 amino acids. Germline V lookup: CDR1 LNHNV, CDR2 YYDKDF (reference sequence). CD4+ cell separation produced CD45RA+ naive and CD45RA-negative memory subsets. This receptor was identified in a man younger than 35 in good health. Some clones in this sample may be carry-over from other donors' samples. Sequences were obtained from memory CD4+ T cells from PBMCs. Described subset: CD45RA-negative fraction. This chain joins TRBV15 and TRBJ2-1; 7 bases agree with TRBD2. CDR3 DNA: TGTGCCACCAGCAGAGCCGAGGGGAGGGCCTTTAGAAATGAGCAGTTCTTC. It translates to CATSRAEGRAFRNEQFF.